These 30 T cell receptor beta chains came from one sample sequenced in a study of OX40 agonist ivuxolimab in advanced cancers. Assay: immunoSEQ multiplex PCR; the TCRdb copy retains only in-frame clones and omits some. The profile shows about 52,000 clones, about 86% of them singletons. Sequences were derived from CD4+ or CD8+ T cells sorted from blood, sampled in a trial of the OX40 agonist ivuxolimab. The source is an adult with an advanced solid tumor such as melanoma, head and neck, liver or kidney cancer.

The chain joins TRBV5-1 to TRBJ1-1; no clear D gene. The CDR3 length is 12 residues. CDR1 and CDR2 from the germline V gene are SGHRS and YFSETQ. The V and J ends lost 0 bases and 10 bases respectively, with 10 bases between them. As DNA, the CDR3 is TGCGCCAGCAGCTTGGGACTGAATCGAGCTTTCTTT. Residues: CASSLGLNRAFF.

V and J are TRBV6-4 and TRBJ1-2; no firm D call. The V and J ends lost 8 bases and 0 bases respectively, with 13 bases between them. Per germline, CDR1 MRHNA and CDR2 SNTAGT. The CDR3 has 14 amino acids. The CDR3 coding sequence is TGTGCCAGCGCCGAGAGGGTTACTAACTATGGCTACACCTTC. Amino acids: CASAERVTNYGYTF.

The rearrangement uses TRBV7-9 and TRBJ2-2; 8 bases map to TRBD2. This CDR3 region has 14 residues. J gave up 6 bases and V 6 bases, and 6 bases lay outside the gene matches. Germline CDR1 and CDR2: SEHNR and FQNEAQ (reference sequence). The CDR3 reads CASRMSGGSGELFF. DNA for the CDR3: TGTGCCAGCAGGATGAGCGGGGGATCCGGGGAGCTGTTTTTT. The variable domain in full, completed from reference TRBV7-9 and TRBJ2-2, reads DTGVSQNPRHKITKRGQNVTFRCDPISEHNRLYWYRQTLGQGPEFLTYFQNEAQLEKSRLLSDRFSAERPKGSFSTLEIQRTEQGDSAMYLCASRMSGGSGELFFGEGSRLTVL.

The rearrangement links TRBV28 to TRBJ1-4; D ambiguous. Trimming removed 2 bases at V and 6 bases at J, with 7 bases between. The CDR3 length is 13 residues. The V gene's germline CDR1 is MDHEN and CDR2 SYDVKM. CDR3 region: CASSLMGDEKLFF. CDR3 nucleotides: TGTGCCAGCAGTTTAATGGGCGATGAAAAACTGTTTTTT.

The chain couples TRBV30 to TRBJ1-1; D gene unclear. The V gene's germline CDR1 is GTSNPN and CDR2 SVGIG (reference sequence). V lost 3 bases and J lost 3, with 8 bases in between. The CDR3 runs to 12 residues. As DNA, the CDR3 is TGTGCCTGGAGAGGTACTGACACTGAAGCTTTCTTT. This sequence encodes CAWRGTDTEAFF.

The chain is built from TRBV30 and TRBJ2-2; 11 bases agree with TRBD2. The V gene end was trimmed by 3 bases and the J gene end by 4 bases; junction bases not matched to a gene: 7. Germline assignment: CDR1 GTSNPN and CDR2 SVGIG (reference sequence). CDR3 size: 16 residues. The CDR3 DNA reads as TGTGCCTGGAGCCACATTGGACTAGCGGGCACCGGGGAGCTGTTTTTT. Translation: CAWSHIGLAGTGELFF.

This clone was seen only once. The V call is TRBV4-1, the J call TRBJ1-1, with TRBD1 matching 7 bases. The CDR3 consists of 16 residues. Trimming took 1 base from V and 6 from J; bases not matched to a gene: 11. Germline CDR1 MGHRA, CDR2 YSYEKL. CDR3 residues: CASSQATDRVVAEAFF. The CDR3 DNA follows: TGCGCCAGCAGCCAAGCAACTGACAGGGTAGTAGCTGAAGCTTTCTTT.

The chain has TRBV25-1 and TRBJ2-5; the match to TRBD1 covers 11 bases. The end of the DNA fits TRBJ2-7 better, so the J call may be wrong. Germline V lookup: CDR1 MGHDK, CDR2 SYGVNS. The CDR3 covers 16 residues. In DNA form, the CDR3 reads TGTGCCAGCAGTGGTCTCGGGACAGGGGGCTCCTACGAGCAGTACTTC. Amino acids: CASSGLGTGGSYEQYF.

This clone was picked up a small number of times. This chain connects TRBV12-5 to TRBJ1-4; 8 bases agree with TRBD1. The V gene end was trimmed by 2 bases and the J gene end by 7 bases; junction bases not matched to a gene: 3. Germline CDR1 reads LGHNT; CDR2 reads FRNRAP. The CDR3 is 14 residues long. CDR3 sequence: CASGLTGGVEKLFF. The CDR3 nucleotides read TGTGCTAGTGGTTTGACAGGGGGAGTTGAAAAACTGTTTTTT.

This chain joins TRBV2 and TRBJ1-3; TRBD1 aligns across 9 bases. Germline loops: CDR1 SNHLY, CDR2 FYNNEI. With 5 bases clipped from V and 4 bases from J, the junction kept 3 bases outside the gene matches. This CDR3 is built from 14 residues. CDR3 sequence (DNA): TGTGCCAGCAGTCGGACAGGGGTAGGAAACACCATATATTTT. It translates to CASSRTGVGNTIYF.

J is TRBJ1-1 and V is TRBV10-3, with D perhaps TRBD1 (6 bases). V was cut by 2 bases and J by 5 bases, with 12 bases left in between. The CDR3 consists of 14 residues. The V gene's germline CDR1 is ENHRY and CDR2 SYGVKD. The CDR3 DNA sequence: TGTGCCATCAGTGAGAGGACAGACAGAACTGAAGCTTTCTTT. Its translation is CAISERTDRTEAFF.

The sample holds a few counts of this clone. CDR3 nucleotides: TGTGCCAGCTTCATGGGAGGGCCAGGGCACTATGGCTACACCTTC. Residues: CASFMGGPGHYGYTF. This sequence joins TRBV5-6 and TRBJ1-2; possible D gene TRBD1, 5 bases. The V end lost 7 bases, the J end lost 3 bases, and 19 bases lay between the germline ends. The CDR3 is made up of 15 amino acids. Germline V gene data show CDR1 as SGHDT and CDR2 as YYEEEE.

This clone appeared a single time. This rearrangement joins TRBV7-3 to TRBJ2-2; the match to TRBD2 covers 11 bases. This CDR3 spans 15 amino acids. J was trimmed by 7 bases and V by 2 bases; bases with no gene match: 3. Germline assignment: CDR1 SGHTA and CDR2 FQGTGA. The CDR3 DNA reads TGTGCCAGCAGCTTAGGGGGACTAGCGGTCGGGGAGCTGTTTTTT. It is translated as CASSLGGLAVGELFF.

The rearrangement links TRBV18 to TRBJ1-4; possible D gene TRBD1, 5 bases. Trimming shortened V by 0 bases and J by 13 bases, and 12 bases separated the two germline ends. This CDR3 is 13 amino acids long. Germline V CDR1 and CDR2: KGHSH, LQKENI. The CDR3 coding sequence is TGTGCCAGCTCACCACCGGGGGACCTGGGACTGTTTTTT. Translated: CASSPPGDLGLFF.

The V call is TRBV19, the J call TRBJ2-7; 9 nucleotides align to TRBD1. Germline loops: CDR1 LNHDA, CDR2 SQIVND (reference sequence). The CDR3 covers 15 residues. V was clipped by 7 bases and J by 6 bases; unmatched bases: 13. The CDR3: CASTPGGQGRREQYF. For the CDR3, the DNA is TGTGCCAGTACCCCTGGGGGACAGGGCCGTCGCGAGCAGTACTTC. The variable domain in full, with the rest retrieved from reference TRBV19 and TRBJ2-7, is DGGITQSPKYLFRKEGQNVTLSCEQNLNHDAMYWYRQDPGQGLRLIYYSQIVNDFQKGDIAEGYSVSREKKESFPLTVTSAQKNPTAFYLCASTPGGQGRREQYFGPGTRLTVT.

The genes are TRBV6-5 and TRBJ1-2; D is possibly TRBD1 (6 bases). Germline V gene lookup returns CDR1 MNHEY and CDR2 SVGAGI. The CDR3 loop spans 15 amino acids. V was cut by 6 bases and J by 0 bases, with 14 bases left in between. CDR3 DNA: TGTGCCAGCAGGCAACAGGGAAGTACTAACTATGGCTACACCTTC. It specifies CASRQQGSTNYGYTF.

The chain uses TRBV6-5 and TRBJ2-7; 11 bases line up with TRBD2. The CDR3 is 16 amino acids. The junction had 5 bases not matched to a gene; V was cut back by 0 bases and J by 4 bases. CDR1 and CDR2 (germline): MNHEY, SVGAGI. The CDR3 sequence: CASSYSGTSGGYEQYF. The DNA of the CDR3 is TGTGCCAGCAGTTACTCAGGTACTAGCGGGGGATACGAGCAGTACTTC.

The chain is built from TRBV7-6 and TRBJ1-5, with D perhaps matching TRBD1 (6 bases). Looked up from germline, CDR1 is SGHVS and CDR2 is FNYEAQ. The V end was cut by 2 bases, the J end by 0 bases, with 8 bases between. CDR3 length equals 15 residues. The CDR3 reads CASSLTGNSNQPQHF. For the CDR3, the DNA is TGTGCCAGCAGCTTAACAGGGAATAGCAATCAGCCCCAGCATTTT.

This chain connects TRBV29-1 to TRBJ2-7; no definite D call. Germline V gives CDR1 SQVTM, CDR2 ANQGSEA. This CDR3 region has 16 residues. Between the trimmed V and J ends, which lost 3 bases and 6 bases, there was a span of 24 bases. CDR3 in amino acids: CSVEPPAVCMGCEQYF. CDR3 nucleotide sequence: TGCAGCGTTGAGCCCCCGGCCGTATGCATGGGGTGCGAGCAGTACTTC.

The gene calls are TRBV7-9 and TRBJ2-2; 7 bases are shared with TRBD1. Germline CDR1 SEHNR, CDR2 FQNEAQ (reference sequence). The V and J ends lost 3 bases and 2 bases, in that order; junction bases with no gene match: 9. CDR3 length: 17 amino acids. CDR3 DNA sequence: TGTGCCAGCAGCTTCAAGAAGGGGGCGCGTAACACCGGGGAGCTGTTTTTT. It encodes CASSFKKGARNTGELFF.

The V and J genes are TRBV5-4 and TRBJ1-1, with D maybe TRBD1 (6 bases). Trimming took 4 bases from V and 3 from J, leaving 16 bases between them. The CDR3 is 15 amino acids. Germline CDR1 reads SGHNT; CDR2 reads YYREEE (reference sequence). The CDR3 DNA follows: TGTGCCAGCAGCCACGACCCGGGGGCGGACACTGAAGCTTTCTTT. Translated: CASSHDPGADTEAFF.

J is TRBJ1-3 and V is TRBV5-4; D unclear. V was cut by 5 bases and J by 0 bases, with 12 bases left in between. The CDR3 runs to 15 residues. CDR1 is SGHNT and CDR2 is YYREEE in the germline V gene (reference sequence). The CDR3 region is CASSPDRSSGNTIYF. The CDR3 region has the DNA TGTGCCAGCAGTCCAGACCGGAGCTCTGGAAACACCATATATTTT.

This chain joins TRBV9 and TRBJ1-4; tentatively, D is TRBD1 (6 bases). Trimming removed 0 bases from V and 10 bases from J, with 13 bases in between. Germline assignment: CDR1 SGDLS and CDR2 YYNGEE. This CDR3 spans 14 amino acids. The DNA for the CDR3 is TGTGCCAGCAGCGTAGGGGGGGCGGAAGGAAAACTGTTTTTT. Its protein product is CASSVGGAEGKLFF.

The chain uses TRBV6-5 and TRBJ1-1, with 10 bases lining up with TRBD1. CDR3 length: 14 amino acids. The germline CDR1 and CDR2 sequences are MNHEY and SVGAGI. J lost 9 bases, V lost 6 bases, and 10 bases had no gene match. DNA for the CDR3: TGTGCCAGCAGGTCGGGACAGGGGACTACACAAGCTTTCTTT. Its protein product is CASRSGQGTTQAFF.

This chain connects TRBV5-1 to TRBJ2-5; D might be TRBD1 (6 bases). The CDR3 is 18 amino acids. Germline V gene sequence: CDR1 SGHRS, CDR2 YFSETQ. Trimming cost V 3 bases and J 0 bases, with 21 bases left between them. CDR3 amino acids: CASSSAGNRVKYQETQYF. The DNA of the CDR3 is TGCGCCAGCAGCTCCGCCGGAAACAGGGTTAAGTACCAAGAGACCCAGTACTTC.

In its sample, this clone was seen once. The chain employs TRBV7-9 and TRBJ2-3, with 7 bases that match TRBD1. After removal of 5 bases from V and 2 bases from J, the junction contained 10 bases not matched to a gene. Germline V CDR1 and CDR2: SEHNR, FQNEAQ (reference sequence). The CDR3 is 16 residues long. As DNA, the CDR3 is TGTGCCAGCAGCCAGCTACAGGGGACAAACACAGATACGCAGTATTTT. This gives the protein CASSQLQGTNTDTQYF.

The V call is TRBV6-5, the J call TRBJ1-1; tentative D call: TRBD1 (5 bases). Per the germline V gene, CDR1 is MNHEY and CDR2 is SVGAGI. The CDR3 length is 15 residues. V shed 4 bases and J shed 8 bases, with 20 bases lying between them. CDR3 loop: CASSSSGTPVGEAFF. The CDR3 coding sequence is TGTGCCAGCAGTTCTTCCGGGACCCCTGTCGGGGAAGCTTTCTTT.

This chain links TRBV27 with TRBJ1-2; D possibly corresponds to TRBD1 (5 bases). Germline-derived CDR1 and CDR2 are MNHEY and SMNVEV (reference sequence). The CDR3 totals 15 residues. Trimming shortened V by 6 bases and J by 3 bases, and 17 bases separated the two germline ends. The CDR3 reads CASSSMLRGDYGYTF. The CDR3 DNA follows: TGTGCCAGCAGCAGCATGTTGCGGGGCGACTATGGCTACACCTTC.

This clone was detected once. The CDR3 nucleotides are TGCGCCAGCAGCCACCCGGGGTGGAGGGAGACCCAGTACTTC. This codes for CASSHPGWRETQYF. The chain couples TRBV4-1 to TRBJ2-5; D possibly corresponds to TRBD2 (5 bases). With 3 bases removed from V and 5 bases from J, the gap between germline ends came to 13 bases. This CDR3 region has 14 residues. Germline-derived CDR1 and CDR2 are MGHRA and YSYEKL.

The genes are TRBV29-1 and TRBJ2-6; D is perhaps TRBD1 (6 bases). V was pared by 3 bases and J by 2 bases, with 11 bases between. Germline CDR1 and CDR2: SQVTM and ANQGSEA. CDR3 length: 15 residues. The CDR3: CSVDNGQPGANVLTF. CDR3 DNA sequence: TGCAGCGTTGATAACGGACAGCCTGGGGCCAACGTCCTGACTTTC.